Listed below are T cell receptor beta chains from one sample, sequenced in a study of control samples from healthy donors and cancer patients. Data came from immunoSEQ multiplex PCR; TCRdb stores just in-frame clones and leaves some out. There are roughly 88,000 clones in the sample; 90% to 95% occur only once, and roughly 0.9% lies in the top ten. Sequencing was done on a sample of blood. These receptor sequences come from a woman aged 25 to 39 in good health. CDR3s include the opening cysteine and the closing phenylalanine or tryptophan. A D gene is named only where the DNA matches it firmly. Part of the rows lack a size; the others show once, few, many or a class for expanded clones.

cdr3_nt: TGTGCCAGCAGCCATCAGGTCGGGACAGATACGCAGTATTTT; cdr3_aa: CASSHQVGTDTQYF; v_call: TRBV3-1/TRBV3-2; d_call: -; j_call: TRBJ2-3; clone_size: -
cdr3_nt: TGTGCCAGCAGTTATGGAGGCAATGAGCAGTTCTTC; cdr3_aa: CASSYGGNEQFF; v_call: TRBV6-6; d_call: -; j_call: TRBJ2-1; clone_size: -
cdr3_nt: TGTGCCACGCAGGAAACGAAACAGGCTAGAAGTCCAGATACGCAGTATTTT; cdr3_aa: CATQETKQARSPDTQYF; v_call: TRBV15; d_call: -; j_call: TRBJ2-3; clone_size: once
cdr3_nt: TGTGCCAGCAGCCACCTAGCCAGGGTGTGGGAGCAGTACTTC; cdr3_aa: CASSHLARVWEQYF; v_call: TRBV14; d_call: -; j_call: TRBJ2-7; clone_size: few
cdr3_nt: TGCGCCAGCAGCCCAGGGACAGGGGGGACTAATGAAAAACTGTTTTTT; cdr3_aa: CASSPGTGGTNEKLFF; v_call: TRBV5-1; d_call: TRBD1; j_call: TRBJ1-4; clone_size: -
cdr3_nt: TGTGCCAGCAGCAGTCAGGGGGGACGGGAAGAAAAACTGTTTTTT; cdr3_aa: CASSSQGGREEKLFF; v_call: TRBV7-2; d_call: TRBD1; j_call: TRBJ1-4; clone_size: -
cdr3_nt: TGTGCCAGCAACCCCCCGTTCGGACAGGGTCATGGCTACACCTTC; cdr3_aa: CASNPPFGQGHGYTF; v_call: TRBV28; d_call: TRBD1; j_call: TRBJ1-2; clone_size: -
cdr3_nt: TGTGTCAGAAGCTTGGGACAGTCTAACACTGAAGCTTTCTTT; cdr3_aa: CVRSLGQSNTEAFF; v_call: TRBV7-5; d_call: -; j_call: TRBJ1-1; clone_size: -
cdr3_nt: TGTGCCAGCAGCCCCGGGACCTCCTACGAGCAGTACTTC; cdr3_aa: CASSPGTSYEQYF; v_call: TRBV7-9; d_call: -; j_call: TRBJ2-7; clone_size: -
cdr3_nt: TGCAGCGTTTTCGAGGGGGCTGGGAACACTGAAGCTTTCTTT; cdr3_aa: CSVFEGAGNTEAFF; v_call: TRBV29-1; d_call: TRBD1; j_call: TRBJ1-1; clone_size: once
cdr3_nt: TGTGCCAGTAGTATAGTTACGGGGTTTGAAACTGAAGCTTTCTTT; cdr3_aa: CASSIVTGFETEAFF; v_call: TRBV19; d_call: -; j_call: TRBJ1-1; clone_size: -
cdr3_nt: TGTGCCACCAGTGAGGACTCCGGCCAGCCCCAGCATTTT; cdr3_aa: CATSEDSGQPQHF; v_call: TRBV24-1; d_call: -; j_call: TRBJ1-5; clone_size: -
cdr3_nt: TGTGCCAGCAGCCCAATTAGCGGGTACGAGCAGTACTTC; cdr3_aa: CASSPISGYEQYF; v_call: TRBV5-8; d_call: TRBD2; j_call: TRBJ2-7; clone_size: -
cdr3_nt: TGCAGCGCCCAGACAGGGACTAGCAATCAGCCCCAGCATTTT; cdr3_aa: CSAQTGTSNQPQHF; v_call: TRBV29-1; d_call: TRBD1; j_call: TRBJ1-5; clone_size: -
cdr3_nt: TGTGCCAGCAGTTACTCGAAGTCATACGAGCAGTACTTC; cdr3_aa: CASSYSKSYEQYF; v_call: TRBV6-5; d_call: -; j_call: TRBJ2-7; clone_size: -
cdr3_nt: TGTGCCTGGAGGGCCGGGACAGGGAAGAATTCACCCCTCCACTTT; cdr3_aa: CAWRAGTGKNSPLHF; v_call: TRBV30; d_call: TRBD1; j_call: TRBJ1-6; clone_size: -
cdr3_nt: TGTGCCAGCAGCCCCAGACTAGCGTTGAGCACAGATACGCAGTATTTT; cdr3_aa: CASSPRLALSTDTQYF; v_call: TRBV3-1/TRBV3-2; d_call: TRBD2; j_call: TRBJ2-3; clone_size: -
cdr3_nt: TGTGCCAGCATACCGGGGGAAGCGGGGAGCAAAGGGCAGTTCTTC; cdr3_aa: CASIPGEAGSKGQFF; v_call: TRBV6-5; d_call: TRBD2; j_call: TRBJ2-1; clone_size: -
cdr3_nt: TGTGCCAGCAGCGTAGGTGCGGGGGTAATTTACAATGAGCAGTTCTTC; cdr3_aa: CASSVGAGVIYNEQFF; v_call: TRBV9; d_call: TRBD2; j_call: TRBJ2-1; clone_size: -
cdr3_nt: TGTGCCAGCAAGACGACATTAGCTGCTGAAAAACTGTTTTTT; cdr3_aa: CASKTTLAAEKLFF; v_call: TRBV6-5; d_call: -; j_call: TRBJ1-4; clone_size: -
cdr3_nt: TGTGCCAGCAGTCCGGCGGCGGTTTCCTACAATGAGCAGTTCTTC; cdr3_aa: CASSPAAVSYNEQFF; v_call: TRBV9; d_call: -; j_call: TRBJ2-1; clone_size: -
cdr3_nt: TGTGCCAGCAGTTACAATTCCGGGGCCCCTGGAGATACGCAGTATTTT; cdr3_aa: CASSYNSGAPGDTQYF; v_call: TRBV6-6; d_call: -; j_call: TRBJ2-3; clone_size: -
cdr3_nt: TGTGCCAGTAGCTCAACGCGACAGGGTTTTGGCTACACCTTC; cdr3_aa: CASSSTRQGFGYTF; v_call: TRBV19; d_call: TRBD1; j_call: TRBJ1-2; clone_size: -
cdr3_nt: TGTGCCAGCAGCATCCGGGCCAGGTCCTCGGATACGCAGTATTTT; cdr3_aa: CASSIRARSSDTQYF; v_call: TRBV11-3; d_call: -; j_call: TRBJ2-3; clone_size: -
cdr3_nt: TGTGCCAGTAGTAGATCCGGGACTAGCGGGGGGCAACGCTACAATGAGCAGTTCTTC; cdr3_aa: CASSRSGTSGGQRYNEQFF; v_call: TRBV19; d_call: TRBD2; j_call: TRBJ2-1; clone_size: -
cdr3_nt: TGTGCCAGCATAGAGACTGGAAACACCATATATTTT; cdr3_aa: CASIETGNTIYF; v_call: TRBV2; d_call: -; j_call: TRBJ1-3; clone_size: -
cdr3_nt: TGTGCCAGCTCACCATTGGATTGGTCCAATTCACCCCTCCACTTT; cdr3_aa: CASSPLDWSNSPLHF; v_call: TRBV18; d_call: -; j_call: TRBJ1-6; clone_size: -
cdr3_nt: TGCGCCAGCAGCCAAGTACAGGGGGCAGGGGGCTATGGCTACACCTTC; cdr3_aa: CASSQVQGAGGYGYTF; v_call: TRBV4-1; d_call: TRBD1; j_call: TRBJ1-2; clone_size: once
cdr3_nt: TGTGCCAGTAGTACCCTAGCGAGTCTGAACACCGGGGAGCTGTTTTTT; cdr3_aa: CASSTLASLNTGELFF; v_call: TRBV19; d_call: -; j_call: TRBJ2-2; clone_size: once
cdr3_nt: TGTGCCAGCAGCTCAGATAGCGGGTACGAGCAGTACTTC; cdr3_aa: CASSSDSGYEQYF; v_call: TRBV7-7; d_call: TRBD2; j_call: TRBJ2-7; clone_size: -
cdr3_nt: TGTGCCAGTAGTACTGGGACAGGGCCCATTGATACGCAGTATTTT; cdr3_aa: CASSTGTGPIDTQYF; v_call: TRBV19; d_call: TRBD1; j_call: TRBJ2-3; clone_size: once
cdr3_nt: TGTGCCAGAGACCCCATTTCCGGGGCCAACGTCCTGACTTTC; cdr3_aa: CARDPISGANVLTF; v_call: TRBV7-2; d_call: -; j_call: TRBJ2-6; clone_size: -
cdr3_nt: TGTGCCAGCAGCGTAGCCTTCCTGGGACGGTATAATTCACCCCTCCACTTT; cdr3_aa: CASSVAFLGRYNSPLHF; v_call: TRBV9; d_call: -; j_call: TRBJ1-6; clone_size: -
cdr3_nt: TGTGCCAGCAGTTACGCGGCTGGCAATCAGCCCCAGCATTTT; cdr3_aa: CASSYAAGNQPQHF; v_call: TRBV6-5; d_call: -; j_call: TRBJ1-5; clone_size: -
cdr3_nt: TGCAGCGCTATCCGGGGAGTGGCGAACACTGAAGCTTTCTTT; cdr3_aa: CSAIRGVANTEAFF; v_call: TRBV29-1; d_call: -; j_call: TRBJ1-1; clone_size: -
cdr3_nt: TGTGCCAGCAGCGGCCTACGCTCGACTAGCGGCTACGAGCAGTACTTC; cdr3_aa: CASSGLRSTSGYEQYF; v_call: TRBV7-9; d_call: TRBD2; j_call: TRBJ2-7; clone_size: once
cdr3_nt: TGTGCCAGCAGCTCTACGGGACTCAATGAGCAGTTCTTC; cdr3_aa: CASSSTGLNEQFF; v_call: TRBV7-9; d_call: -; j_call: TRBJ2-1; clone_size: -
cdr3_nt: TGTGCCAGCAGGAGGACAGGGGGGAGGAATCAGCCCCAGCATTTT; cdr3_aa: CASRRTGGRNQPQHF; v_call: TRBV2; d_call: TRBD1; j_call: TRBJ1-5; clone_size: once
cdr3_nt: TGTGCCAGCAGTCATCCGGGACAGGGTACGAGCAATCAGCCCCAGCATTTT; cdr3_aa: CASSHPGQGTSNQPQHF; v_call: TRBV6-6; d_call: TRBD1; j_call: TRBJ1-5; clone_size: few
cdr3_nt: TGTGCCAGCAGTTTACTCCGGACAGGGGGCACTGAAGCTTTCTTT; cdr3_aa: CASSLLRTGGTEAFF; v_call: TRBV27; d_call: TRBD1; j_call: TRBJ1-1; clone_size: -
cdr3_nt: TGTGCCAGCAGCTTAGCGGGCCAGATTAGCAATCAGCCCCAGCATTTT; cdr3_aa: CASSLAGQISNQPQHF; v_call: TRBV7-2; d_call: -; j_call: TRBJ1-5; clone_size: -
cdr3_nt: TGTGCCAGCAGCTTAACAGGGGTGGGCAATGAGCAGTTCTTC; cdr3_aa: CASSLTGVGNEQFF; v_call: TRBV7-9; d_call: TRBD1; j_call: TRBJ2-1; clone_size: once
cdr3_nt: TGTGCCAGCAGCGCCAGGCTGCAGGGGGCAACGCAGCCCCAGCATTTT; cdr3_aa: CASSARLQGATQPQHF; v_call: TRBV2; d_call: TRBD1; j_call: TRBJ1-5; clone_size: once
cdr3_nt: TGTGCCAGCAGTCGTCAAACAGGGGGCCTTGGCTACACCTTC; cdr3_aa: CASSRQTGGLGYTF; v_call: TRBV6-6; d_call: TRBD1; j_call: TRBJ1-2; clone_size: -
cdr3_nt: TGTGCCAGCAGCTCACTGGACAGGGGCGGCTATGGCTACACCTTC; cdr3_aa: CASSSLDRGGYGYTF; v_call: TRBV7-9; d_call: TRBD1; j_call: TRBJ1-2; clone_size: -
cdr3_nt: TGTGCAACAACACAGGGCGGAGGGGACAATCAGCCCCAGCATTTT; cdr3_aa: CATTQGGGDNQPQHF; v_call: TRBV19; d_call: -; j_call: TRBJ1-5; clone_size: -
cdr3_nt: TGTGCCAGCACCCAAGCCCAAGAGACCCAGTACTTC; cdr3_aa: CASTQAQETQYF; v_call: TRBV11-2; d_call: -; j_call: TRBJ2-5; clone_size: -
cdr3_nt: TGTGCCAGCAGCCCCGGGGGAAATCAGCCCCAGCATTTT; cdr3_aa: CASSPGGNQPQHF; v_call: TRBV7-3; d_call: -; j_call: TRBJ1-5; clone_size: -